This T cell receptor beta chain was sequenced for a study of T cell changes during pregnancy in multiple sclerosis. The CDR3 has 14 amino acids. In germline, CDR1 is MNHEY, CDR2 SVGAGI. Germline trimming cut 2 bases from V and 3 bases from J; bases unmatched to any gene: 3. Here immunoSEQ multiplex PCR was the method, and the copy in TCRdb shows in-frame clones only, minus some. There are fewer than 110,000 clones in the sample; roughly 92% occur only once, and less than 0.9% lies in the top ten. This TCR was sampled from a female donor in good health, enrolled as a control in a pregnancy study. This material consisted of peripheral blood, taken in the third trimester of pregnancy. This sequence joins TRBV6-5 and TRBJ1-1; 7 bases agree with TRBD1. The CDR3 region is CASSYRDSYTEAFF. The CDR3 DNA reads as TGTGCCAGCAGTTACCGGGACAGCTACACTGAAGCTTTCTTT.